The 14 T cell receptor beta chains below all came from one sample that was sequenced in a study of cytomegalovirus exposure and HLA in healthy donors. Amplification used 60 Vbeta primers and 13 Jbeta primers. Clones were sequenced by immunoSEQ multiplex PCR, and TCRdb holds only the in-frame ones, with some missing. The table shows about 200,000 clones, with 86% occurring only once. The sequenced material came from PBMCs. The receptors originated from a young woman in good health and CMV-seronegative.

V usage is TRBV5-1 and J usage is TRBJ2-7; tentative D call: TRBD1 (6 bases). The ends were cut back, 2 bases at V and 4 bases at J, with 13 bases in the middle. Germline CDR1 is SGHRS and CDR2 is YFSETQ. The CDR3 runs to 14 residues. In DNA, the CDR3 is TGCGCCAGCAGCTTATCGGGACAAGCATACGAGCAGTACTTC. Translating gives CASSLSGQAYEQYF.

The CDR3 loop reads CASSPGLALREQYF. CDR3 in DNA: TGTGCCAGCAGTCCGGGACTAGCACTTCGCGAGCAGTACTTC. This chain uses TRBV28 with TRBJ2-7; 9 positions agree with TRBD2. CDR1 and CDR2 (germline): MDHEN, SYDVKM. J was trimmed by 6 bases and V by 5 bases; bases with no gene match: 8. The CDR3 spans 14 residues.

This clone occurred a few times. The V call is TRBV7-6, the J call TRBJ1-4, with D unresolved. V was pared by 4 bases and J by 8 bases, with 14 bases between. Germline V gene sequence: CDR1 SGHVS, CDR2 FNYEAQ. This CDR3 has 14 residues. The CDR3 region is CASSSSMGREKLFF. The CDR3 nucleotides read TGTGCCAGCAGCTCCTCGATGGGCCGGGAAAAACTGTTTTTT.

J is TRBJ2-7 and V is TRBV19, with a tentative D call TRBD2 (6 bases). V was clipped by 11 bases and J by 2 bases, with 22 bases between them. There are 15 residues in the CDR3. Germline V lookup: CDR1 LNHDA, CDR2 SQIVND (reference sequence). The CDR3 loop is CASSKAHGGTYEQYF. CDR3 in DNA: TGTGCCTCCTCCAAGGCCCACGGAGGGACCTACGAGCAGTACTTC.

The CDR3 DNA is TGTGCCAGCAGAAATAGCGGGGGAACCTACGAGCAGTACTTC. The encoded protein is CASRNSGGTYEQYF. The V call is TRBV6-1, the J call TRBJ2-7; 9 nucleotides match TRBD2. Trimming removed 6 bases from V and 2 bases from J; junction bases left unmatched: 5. Germline V gene sequence: CDR1 MNHNS, CDR2 SASEGT. CDR3 length: 14 amino acids.

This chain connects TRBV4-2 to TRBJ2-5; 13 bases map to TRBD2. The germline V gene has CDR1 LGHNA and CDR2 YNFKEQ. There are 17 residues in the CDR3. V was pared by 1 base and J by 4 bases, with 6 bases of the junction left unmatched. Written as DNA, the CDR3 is TGTGCCAGCAGCCAAGGTAGAGGACTAGCGGGAGTAGAGACCCAGTACTTC. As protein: CASSQGRGLAGVETQYF.

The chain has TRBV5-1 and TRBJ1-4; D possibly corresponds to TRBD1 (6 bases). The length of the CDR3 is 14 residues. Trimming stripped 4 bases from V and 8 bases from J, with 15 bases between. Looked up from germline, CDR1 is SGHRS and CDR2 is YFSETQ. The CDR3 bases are TGCGCCAGCAGCCCGGCGGGGGGCGACGAAAAACTGTTTTTT. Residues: CASSPAGGDEKLFF.

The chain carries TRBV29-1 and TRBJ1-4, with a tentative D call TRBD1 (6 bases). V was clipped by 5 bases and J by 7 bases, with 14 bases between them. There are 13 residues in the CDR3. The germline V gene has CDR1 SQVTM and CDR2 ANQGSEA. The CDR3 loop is CSVKGRGGEKLFF. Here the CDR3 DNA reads TGCAGCGTTAAAGGCAGGGGCGGTGAAAAACTGTTTTTT.

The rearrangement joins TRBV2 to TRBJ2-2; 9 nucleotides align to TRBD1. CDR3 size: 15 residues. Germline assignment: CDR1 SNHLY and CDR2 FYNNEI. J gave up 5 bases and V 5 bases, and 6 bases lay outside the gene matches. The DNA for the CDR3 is TGTGCCAGCAGTTTCCGGGACAGGGCTACCGGGGAGCTGTTTTTT. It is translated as CASSFRDRATGELFF. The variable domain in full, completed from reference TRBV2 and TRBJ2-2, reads EPEVTQTPSHQVTQMGQEVILRCVPISNHLYFYWYRQILGQKVEFLVSFYNNEISEKSEIFDDQFSVERPDGSNFTLKIRSTKLEDSAMYFCASSFRDRATGELFFGEGSRLTVL.

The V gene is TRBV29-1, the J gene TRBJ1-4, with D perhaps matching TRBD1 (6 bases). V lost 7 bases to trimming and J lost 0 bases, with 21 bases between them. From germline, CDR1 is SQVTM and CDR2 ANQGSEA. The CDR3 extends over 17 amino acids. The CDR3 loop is CSAQYGGQYATNEKLFF. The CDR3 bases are TGCAGCGCCCAGTACGGAGGACAGTACGCAACTAATGAAAAACTGTTTTTT.

DNA for the CDR3: TGTGCCAGTAGTATTACGGACGGCTACAGGGGCACCGGGGAGCTGTTTTTT. Protein product: CASSITDGYRGTGELFF. V and J are TRBV19 and TRBJ2-2, with 7 bases that match TRBD1. CDR3 length: 17 residues. J was trimmed by 4 bases and V by 3 bases; bases with no gene match: 11. The germline CDR1 and CDR2 sequences are LNHDA and SQIVND (reference sequence).

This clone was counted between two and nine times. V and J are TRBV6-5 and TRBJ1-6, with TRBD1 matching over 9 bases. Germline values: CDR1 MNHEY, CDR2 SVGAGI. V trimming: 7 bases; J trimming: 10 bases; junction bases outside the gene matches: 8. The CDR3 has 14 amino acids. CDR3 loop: CASNPDRGFSPLHF. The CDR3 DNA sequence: TGTGCCAGCAACCCCGACAGGGGGTTCTCACCCCTCCACTTT.

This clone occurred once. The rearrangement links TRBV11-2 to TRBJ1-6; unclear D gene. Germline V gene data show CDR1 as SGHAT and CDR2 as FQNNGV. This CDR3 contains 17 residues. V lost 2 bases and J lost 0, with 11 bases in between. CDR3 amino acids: CASSLRSGSSYNSPLHF. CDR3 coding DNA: TGTGCCAGCAGCTTAAGAAGTGGGAGCTCCTATAATTCACCCCTCCACTTT.

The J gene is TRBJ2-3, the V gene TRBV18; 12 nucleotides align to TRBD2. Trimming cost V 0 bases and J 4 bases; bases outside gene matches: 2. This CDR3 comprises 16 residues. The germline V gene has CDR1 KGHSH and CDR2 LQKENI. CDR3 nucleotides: TGTGCCAGCTCACCACCACTAGCGGGGGGTTCAGATACGCAGTATTTT. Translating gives CASSPPLAGGSDTQYF.